The 7 T cell receptor beta chains below come from one sample, sequenced in a study of T cell repertoires in cytomegalovirus infection. TCRdb analysed the reads with MiXCR anew, one entry per CDR3 protein. This table holds some 46,000 distinct CDR3 sequences, roughly 18% found once. These TCRs are of unknown antigen specificity. The material sequenced was CD8+ T cells from cultured PBMCs, taken from culture after CMV antigen stimulation. The receptor source for this set is a human donor in good health (CMV status not recorded). Some clones in this sample may be carry-over from other donors' samples.

This clonotype was observed a few times. The rearrangement uses TRBV27 and TRBJ2-7; no reliable D call. The germline gives CDR1 MNHEY, CDR2 SMNVEV (reference sequence). Between the trimmed V and J ends, which lost 3 bases and 0 bases, there was a span of 12 bases. This CDR3 is built from 15 residues. The CDR3 here is CASSLDLRSSYEQYF. The CDR3 DNA follows: TGTGCCAGCAGTTTGGACCTAAGGAGCTCCTACGAGCAGTACTTC.

This clonotype appeared many times. The V gene is TRBV28, the J gene TRBJ2-6; the D gene is possibly TRBD2 (5 bases). The germline V gene encodes CDR1 MDHEN and CDR2 SYDVKM. The ends were cut back, 7 bases at V and 3 bases at J, with 19 bases in the middle. This CDR3 spans 17 amino acids. The CDR3 bases are TGTGCCAGCACCGCGAGGGATAAGATTTATGGGGCCAACGTCCTGACTTTC. It specifies CASTARDKIYGANVLTF.

The chain is built from TRBV12-5 and TRBJ1-5; 10 bases map to TRBD1. Germline values: CDR1 LGHNT, CDR2 FRNRAP. The CDR3 has 19 residues. Trimming removed 1 base from V and 4 bases from J; junction bases left unmatched: 13. CDR3 region: CASGLETLGRTGGNQPQHF. The DNA for the CDR3 is TGTGCTAGTGGTTTGGAGACGTTGGGGCGGACAGGGGGAAATCAGCCCCAGCATTTT.

This clonotype appeared many times. The chain carries TRBV6-5 and TRBJ1-5; TRBD1 aligns across 7 bases. This CDR3 comprises 14 residues. Trimming took 4 bases from V and 1 from J; bases not matched to a gene: 1. Germline CDR1 is MNHEY and CDR2 is SVGAGI. As DNA, the CDR3 is TGTGCCAGCAGTTCGACAGGGAGCAATCAGCCCCAGCATTTT. It translates to CASSSTGSNQPQHF.

This clonotype was seen at least ten times. The CDR3 DNA sequence: TGTGCCAGCAGCCTTACATGGGACACTGAAGCTTTCTTT. Translating gives CASSLTWDTEAFF. V usage is TRBV12-3 or TRBV12-4 and J usage is TRBJ1-1, with unresolved D. CDR3 length: 13 amino acids. V was cut by 6 bases and J by 3 bases, with 11 bases left in between.

This clonotype has more than one count but fewer than ten. The chain has TRBV12-3 or TRBV12-4 and TRBJ1-1; D is undetermined. The CDR3 is 15 amino acids. Deletions cut 3 bases from V and 5 bases from J, with 16 bases between. In nucleotides, the CDR3 is TGTGCCAGCAGTTTCGCGGCGACCCTGGGGACTGAAGCTTTCTTT. It translates to CASSFAATLGTEAFF.

In this sample, this clonotype turned up many times. This chain connects TRBV20-1 to TRBJ1-3, with D possibly matching TRBD1 (6 bases). The CDR3 is made up of 14 amino acids. CDR1 and CDR2 from the germline V gene are DFQATT and SNEGSKA (reference sequence). Trimming stripped 3 bases from V and 0 bases from J, with 9 bases between. CDR3 nucleotides: TGCAGTGCTAGCCCGACAGGCTCTGGAAACACCATATATTTT. As protein: CSASPTGSGNTIYF.